This T cell receptor (beta chain) came from a study of T cell responses to AZD1222 COVID-19 vaccine. Sequencing was performed with immunoSEQ multiplex PCR; in TCRdb, only in-frame clones are kept and a portion is missing. The sample shows about 54,000 clones, roughly 90% of them seen only once. General study points: With two AZD1222 doses given, Spike-specific TCR breadth and depth both rose. Spike as a whole was targeted by vaccine-associated CD4 TCRs, dominant at 160-218 and 743-854. The donor cohort was predominantly white British with a female majority, and clonal diversity may have been underestimated.

Germline CDR1 reads SEHNR; CDR2 reads FQNEAQ (reference sequence). V was cut by 5 bases and J by 8 bases, with 15 bases left in between. The CDR3 totals 13 residues. Second doses were pooled across both intervals (about 4 or about 12 weeks). As for this clone: The antigen remains undetermined.

This chain uses TRBV7-9 with TRBJ1-2; D not certain. Material: peripheral blood, obtained 28 days after the second AZD1222 dose. The TCR comes from an adult who received the AZD1222 COVID-19 vaccine. Written as DNA, the CDR3 is TGTGCCAGCAGCCACGGCCTAGCATGGGGCTACACCTTC. Amino acid sequence: CASSHGLAWGYTF.